These 3 T cell receptor beta chains originate from one sample sequenced in a study of T cells after yellow fever vaccination (dated by TCRdb to the late 2010s). Library construction relied on 5' RACE. TCRdb lists the instrument as Illumina NovaSeq 6000. TCRdb's own reprocessing of the public reads used fastp at Q25 and MiXCR and kept productive beta chains. Under each unique CDR3 protein, matching rows form one entry showing the most common genes and DNA. In all, the sample holds nearly 300,000 distinct CDR3 sequences, and 8.7% of those were seen once. Jointly, the top ten make up approximately 3.3% of the sample. The treatment or condition label of this sample denotes: live attenuated yellow fever vaccine strain. Source: CD4+ T cells sorted from PBMCs, taken 5 days after the yellow fever booster vaccination. These receptors all come from a man aged 18 to 29 who received the YFV17D yellow fever vaccine.

As concerns this clonotype: Since a much larger clone is just one base distant, this may be a read error. V usage is TRBV7-2 and J usage is TRBJ2-3, with 8 bases aligning to TRBD2. This CDR3 contains 18 residues. Germline V gene data show CDR1 as SGHTA and CDR2 as FQGNSA. CDR3 sequence: CGSSLAGSGGDHTDTQYF. In DNA, the CDR3 is TGTGGCAGCAGCTTAGCGGGGTCCGGGGGGGATCACACAGATACGCAGTATTTT.

The sample holds a few counts of this clonotype. The chain is built from TRBV9 and TRBJ2-7; no firm D call. Germline values: CDR1 SGDLS, CDR2 YYNGEE. The CDR3 contains 14 residues. The germline V and J ends were trimmed by 4 bases and 5 bases, with 16 bases remaining between them. The CDR3 spells CASSPTLHYNEQYF. CDR3 nucleotide sequence: TGTGCCAGCAGCCCCACCCTCCACTACAACGAGCAGTACTTC. The variable domain in full, with the rest retrieved from reference TRBV9 and TRBJ2-7, is DSGVTQTPKHLITATGQRVTLRCSPRSGDLSVYWYQQSLDQGLQFLIQYYNGEERAKGNILERFSAQQFPDLHSELNLSSLELGDSALYFCASSPTLHYNEQYFGPGTRLTVT.

At least ten counts were recorded for this clonotype. DNA for the CDR3: TGCAGTGCTCAAGGGGATAGCAATCAGCCCCAGCATTTT. Encoded protein: CSAQGDSNQPQHF. V gene TRBV20-1 combines with J gene TRBJ1-5, with a tentative D call TRBD1 (5 bases). The CDR3 covers 13 residues. The V and J ends lost 5 bases and 0 bases respectively, with 8 bases between them. Per the germline V gene, CDR1 is DFQATT and CDR2 is SNEGSKA (reference sequence).